The rows below give T cell receptor beta chains drawn from one sample of a study of cytomegalovirus exposure and HLA in healthy donors. Produced via immunoSEQ multiplex PCR; TCRdb's table is partial and in-frame only. Seen here are 150,000 to 200,000 clones, around 75% observed once, and the top ten hold 10% to 12%. Sequences were obtained from PBMCs. The receptors stem from a man younger than 35 in good health and CMV-seropositive. Each CDR3 is given with its conserved first and last residue. A D gene is named only where the DNA matches it firmly. Only some rows state a clone size, as once, few, many or a class for expanded clones.

d_call	v_call	j_call	clone_size	cdr3_nt	cdr3_aa
NA	TRBV6-5	TRBJ2-7	NA	TGTGCCAGCAGCTCCGAAAGCTCCTACGAGCAGTACTTC	CASSSESSYEQYF
TRBD2	TRBV7-3	TRBJ2-2	NA	TGTGCCAGCACCTTAGCGGTTGCGGGAGGGCGCACCGGGGAGCTGTTTTTT	CASTLAVAGGRTGELFF
NA	TRBV27	TRBJ2-7	NA	TGTGCCAGCAGTTCTTTCGACGGGACCTACGAGCAGTACTTC	CASSSFDGTYEQYF
TRBD1	TRBV6-6	TRBJ2-7	NA	TGTGCCAGCAGCTTTAGACAGGGAGACTACGAGCAGTACTTC	CASSFRQGDYEQYF
NA	TRBV25-1	TRBJ1-1	NA	TGTGCCAGCAGTCAGACAGGCAGTGAAGCTTTCTTT	CASSQTGSEAFF
NA	TRBV6-5	TRBJ1-1	few	TGTGCCAGCAGTCCCCGGACACGGGAAGCTTTCTTT	CASSPRTREAFF
TRBD1	TRBV5-5	TRBJ1-1	NA	TGTGCCAGCAGTATGTACTCAGGGGGGAGCACTGAAGCTTTCTTT	CASSMYSGGSTEAFF
TRBD1	TRBV5-6	TRBJ2-7	NA	TGTGCCAGCAGCTTTACAGGGGGTAGATACGAGCAGTACTTC	CASSFTGGRYEQYF
NA	TRBV25-1	TRBJ2-1	NA	TGTGCCAGCAGTGAATACCCCGGAGGAGAGACCTACAATGAGCAGTTCTTC	CASSEYPGGETYNEQFF
NA	TRBV28	TRBJ2-7	NA	TGTGCCAGCAGTTTATCCCGGGACGAGCAGTACTTC	CASSLSRDEQYF
TRBD1	TRBV6-1	TRBJ1-3	NA	TGTGCCAGCAGTGAAGAAAGGGACAGGGGGAGAAACACCATATATTTT	CASSEERDRGRNTIYF
NA	TRBV30	TRBJ2-7	NA	TGTGCCTGGAAAGTCCTCCGGGGAACCTACGAGCAGTACTTC	CAWKVLRGTYEQYF